The T cell receptor beta chain under discussion was sequenced for a study of T-cell reconstitution after alpha-beta-depleted transplantation in children. Broader study findings: Surviving recipient T cells and thymic progenitors underlay high day-60 TCRbeta diversity in some patients. Several hundred expanded graft clones reportedly gave rise to the alpha-beta T cells present about two months after transplant. Diversity and T-cell counts at one year after transplant derived mostly from new T cells.

TCRbeta library preparation incorporated unique molecular identifiers. TCRdb passed the PCR reads through MiXCR, listing each CDR3 protein once. The sample records about 600,000 distinct CDR3 sequences, roughly 13% being singletons. As concerns this clonotype: The antigen is unknown. Mismatch with germline at one junction end may stem from a read error.

From germline, CDR1 is MNHEY and CDR2 SVGEGT. The CDR3 runs to 16 residues. The source is a male patient younger than 18 who had a stem cell transplant for acute myeloid leukemia, so the T cells may come from the graft donor. This chain connects TRBV6-2 or TRBV6-3 to TRBJ2-3; possible D gene TRBD2, 6 bases. Sequenced material: PBMCs, mostly from graft donor cells, taken 360 days after TCRalphabeta/CD19-depleted stem cell transplant. In nucleotides, the CDR3 is TGTGCCAGCAGTCGACTCAGCGGGCCAAGCACAGATAGGCAGTATTTT. Encoded protein: CASSRLSGPSTDRQYF.